This T cell receptor (beta chain) was sequenced in a study of blood T cell repertoires in COVID-19. This clone was seen a single time. The protocol was immunoSEQ multiplex PCR, while the TCRdb copy is restricted to in-frame clones and leaves out a portion. The sample lists 140,000 to 150,000 clones; 75% to 85% were seen once. Material: peripheral blood. This receptor was taken from a man in his 70s who had recovered from COVID-19.

DNA for the CDR3: TGTGCCAGCAGTCCCAGGGCCCCTCGTGGCTACACCTTC. Translated, it gives CASSPRAPRGYTF. The chain employs TRBV12-3 or TRBV12-4 and TRBJ1-2; weak D call: TRBD1 (5 bases). This CDR3 is 13 amino acids long. Trimming removed 5 bases at V and 7 bases at J, with 14 bases between.